This TCR beta chain was captured by sequencing in a study of T-cell reconstitution after alpha-beta-depleted transplantation in children. The library targeted TCRbeta and was prepared with unique molecular identifiers. TCRdb ran MiXCR on the PCR reads and lists one entry per CDR3 protein. Here the sample spans some 250,000 distinct CDR3 sequences, approximately 12% being singletons. This clonotype was detected many times. The CDR3 spans 15 residues. The germline V and J ends were trimmed by 3 bases and 7 bases, with 15 bases remaining between them. CDR1 and CDR2 (germline): SGHAT, FQNNGV. The chain carries TRBV11-2 and TRBJ1-4; no firm D call. The sample here was PBMCs from the stem cell graft donor, taken from the stem cell graft. The receptor's source is a human donor who donated a stem cell graft to a child with acute lymphoblastic leukemia. CDR3 nucleotide sequence: TGTGCCAGCAGCTTTTCAGGCGGGGAGGGTGAAAAACTGTTTTTT. This gives the protein CASSFSGGEGEKLFF. Full variable domain (rest looked up from reference TRBV11-2 and TRBJ1-4): EAGVAQSPRYKIIEKRQSVAFWCNPISGHATLYWYQQILGQGPKLLIQFQNNGVVDDSQLPKDRFSAERLKGVDSTLKIQPAKLEDSAVYLCASSFSGGEGEKLFFGSGTQLSVL.